Described below is a single T cell receptor (beta chain) sequence and its context. This clone has only a few counts. Its antigen is currently not known. It has no much larger one-base neighbor in the sample; base qualities were not kept. Each donor gave one peripheral blood draw, averaging approximately 0.12 L, which was collected into heparinised tubes. A BD FACSAria II was used to sort naive, central memory, regulatory and stem cell-like memory CD4+ T cells with a panel that included CD45RO, CCR7, CD25, CD127, CD95 and CD27. A purity above 95% was achieved for all sorted populations. Right away, PBMCs were isolated by Lymphoprep density gradient centrifugation and were stained directly, with no culture step. So that batch effects would be minimized, each experiment stained and sorted samples in pairs, pairing one healthy donor with one patient. The data belong to a study of beta chain features in type 1 diabetes (dated by TCRdb to about 2018). In the study overall: Mean age, gender distribution, total cell number and subset yield did not differ between patients and healthy donors. A total of approximately 110,000,000 sorted cells were examined across all samples, and a strong correlation was observed between cell number per subset and RNA yield. The study compared TCRB repertoires of sorted circulating CD4+ T cell subsets between recently diagnosed type 1 diabetes patients and matched healthy donors. Naive and central memory subsets were obtained from all 30 or so donors, but regulatory and stem cell-like memory subsets were isolated from only 8 patients and about 8 healthy donors.

The investigation overall reported the following: A moderate but significant shortening of TCRB CDR3 length was observed in type 1 diabetes patients in all four CD4+ subsets. At VDJ recombination sites, type 1 diabetes patients had fewer insertions and more deleted nucleotides, which implies abnormalities in thymic rearrangement. Shorter templates might be favored by PCR, yet because patient and control samples were amplified and corrected together, any such skew would affect both groups equally. HLA sub-analyses involved small numbers of individuals, so any influence of HLA type on TCRB rearrangement remained unresolved. Sequencing cDNA rather than genomic DNA could over-represent highly expressing activated cells, although activation and CD3 levels did not differ between groups. Naive, central memory and regulatory TCRB repertoires appeared to be more alike among patients than among healthy donors.

For this chain, trimming is 2 bases at the V end and 9 bases at the J end, and the number of junction bases without a gene match is 6. The CDR3 spans 13 residues, from the cysteine through the phenylalanine. Only CDR3 DNA is held: 39 bases, read in frame from base 1. CDR1 and CDR2 (SNHLY, FYNNEI) derive from the germline V gene. The entire isolated RNA was reverse transcribed using the High Capacity cDNA Reverse Transcription Kit, and thus expressed TCRB transcripts were sequenced. For stem cell-like memory T cell samples, survey-depth immunoSEQ sequencing was used, averaging about 1.01 million total reads per sample. After sorted cells were lysed in RLT buffer, RNA was extracted with DNase-treated RNeasy Micro or Mini kits, with the choice depending on cell number. To prevent cross-contamination, every cell subset was processed on its own, while patient and healthy donor samples were processed together. TCRB sequences were amplified from cDNA with the immunoSEQ multiplex PCR, producing 87-bp fragments spanning the CDR3 region. Amplicons were sequenced on the Illumina HiSeq platform. The authors' pipeline ran thus. PCR bias was computationally corrected using synthetic template baselines, reads within Hamming distance 2 were collapsed, and singletons that could not be merged were discarded. Reads were aligned against IMGT so that V, D and J genes, CDR3 length and insertions or deletions at six rearrangement sites could be assigned. Within each subset, clonotype counts were normalized to sorted cell number, after which true diversity and Gini coefficients were computed with the tcR R package. The overlap coefficient, calculated on TCRB nucleotide sequences, was used to quantify repertoire sharing. TCRdb took over this immuneACCESS table, retaining in-frame rearrangements with V and J assigned. Such tables are incomplete; in checked studies, under half of the missing clones stem from an unresolved V gene, and the remainder is unexplained. V and J calls and clone size are copied from that table; D and trimming were computed from the DNA. For this sample the table gives over 25,000 clones, of which under 50% were detected only once. The top ten clones comprise 0.3% of the sample.

The material sequenced was stem cell memory CD4+ T cells from blood. The cell subset or site label on this specimen signifies: stem cell-like memory CD4+ T cells. The source of this sequence is a young man with type 1 diabetes. The V and J segments used are TRBV2 and TRBJ2-7, with TRBD2 identical over 8 junction bases. The CDR3 reads as follows: CASSELPSGPQYF. The nucleotide sequence reads TGTGCCAGCAGTGAATTGCCTAGCGGGCCGCAGTACTTC.